This T cell receptor (beta chain) is from a study of blood T cell repertoires in COVID-19. Study context: Spain, Italy and the United States supplied samples that represented acute and convalescent COVID-19. In each case, the material was cDNA or gDNA derived from T cells, B-cell-depleted T cells, or PBMCs.

Researchers sorted participants into cohorts using their self-reported clinical history. Germline V gives CDR1 LGHDT, CDR2 YNNKEL (reference sequence). The CDR3 extends over 15 amino acids. The V and J ends lost 1 base and 4 bases respectively, with 10 bases between them. Profiling relied on immunoSEQ multiplex PCR, and the TCRdb table lists in-frame clones only, not all of them. The table has about 190,000 clones, 84% seen once. V usage is TRBV3-1 (or the pseudogene TRBV3-2) and J usage is TRBJ2-2; D might be TRBD1 (5 bases). The specimen sequenced was PBMCs or T cells enriched from blood (not recorded which). The receptor was isolated from a woman in her thirties who had been exposed to COVID-19. The CDR3 nucleotides are TGTGCCAGCAGCCAAGGGGGCCCGAGCACCGGGGAGCTGTTTTTT. It is translated as CASSQGGPSTGELFF.